The 16 T cell receptor beta chains below were found in one sample sequenced in a study of T cell responses to AZD1222 COVID-19 vaccine. Clones were sequenced by immunoSEQ multiplex PCR, and TCRdb holds only the in-frame ones, with some missing. Of about 180,000 clones listed, 88% are singletons. The specimen comprised peripheral blood, sampled on day 0 of AZD1222 vaccination. Source of these receptors: an adult in good health.

This chain connects TRBV5-1 to TRBJ2-1; 12 nucleotides line up with TRBD2. Trimming cost V 7 bases and J 1 base; bases outside gene matches: 6. The CDR3 consists of 16 residues. In germline, CDR1 is SGHRS, CDR2 YFSETQ. The CDR3 nucleotides are TGCGCCAGCTCCTTTGGACTAGCGGGATCCTACAATGAGCAGTTCTTC. The encoded protein is CASSFGLAGSYNEQFF.

The chain recombines TRBV6-1 with TRBJ1-6; D is ambiguous. The CDR3 has 14 amino acids. The V end lost 1 base, the J end lost 4 bases, and 5 bases lay between the germline ends. Germline loops: CDR1 MNHNS, CDR2 SASEGT. CDR3 protein: CASSEGQYNSPLHF. Written as DNA, the CDR3 is TGTGCCAGCAGTGAAGGGCAGTATAATTCACCCCTCCACTTT.

Many counts were recorded for this clone. The V gene is TRBV19, the J gene TRBJ1-5, with 8 bases matching TRBD1. The germline gives CDR1 LNHDA, CDR2 SQIVND (reference sequence). The CDR3 consists of 17 residues. The V gene end was trimmed by 7 bases and the J gene end by 0 bases; junction bases not matched to a gene: 11. In nucleotides, the CDR3 is TGTGCCAGTACCCCATCGGGGACAGGAGTTAGCAATCAGCCCCAGCATTTT. Its translation: CASTPSGTGVSNQPQHF.

CDR3 loop: CASSQGRGSLTDTQYF. The CDR3 region has the DNA TGCGCCAGCAGCCAAGGGCGGGGGTCCCTCACAGATACGCAGTATTTT. This chain joins TRBV4-1 and TRBJ2-3; 7 bases line up with TRBD2. The CDR3 spans 16 residues. V shed 1 base and J 2 bases; nucleotides not matched to a gene: 6. Germline CDR1 reads MGHRA; CDR2 reads YSYEKL.

The chain has TRBV7-3 and TRBJ2-1; 10 nucleotides agree with TRBD2. There are 15 residues in the CDR3. V shed 5 bases, J shed 8 bases, and the junction held 9 bases outside the gene matches. Germline-derived CDR1 and CDR2 are SGHTA and FQGTGA. CDR3 in DNA: TGTGCCAGCAGCCCCAGCGGGAGGGTAACCGATGAGCAGTTCTTC. Protein: CASSPSGRVTDEQFF.

The CDR3: CASSRGQGNTEQFF. DNA for the CDR3: TGTGCCAGCAGCCGGGGACAGGGGAACACTGAGCAGTTCTTC. The V gene is TRBV7-3, the J gene TRBJ2-1; 10 positions agree with TRBD1. The V gene end was trimmed by 5 bases and the J gene end by 9 bases; junction bases not matched to a gene: 7. CDR1 SGHTA and CDR2 FQGTGA come from the germline V gene. CDR3 size: 14 residues. Supplemented by reference TRBV7-3 and TRBJ2-1, the full variable domain reads GAGVSQTPSNKVTEKGKYVELRCDPISGHTALYWYRQSLGQGPEFLIYFQGTGAADDSGLPNDRFFAVRPEGSVSTLKIQRTERGDSAVYLCASSRGQGNTEQFFGPGTRLTVL.

J is TRBJ2-7 and V is TRBV7-6, with no clear D. Germline CDR1 is SGHVS and CDR2 is FNYEAQ. V lost 5 bases and J lost 7, with 12 bases in between. The length of the CDR3 is 12 residues. The chain's CDR3 is CASSPAGSEQYF. CDR3 in DNA: TGTGCCAGCAGCCCGGCCGGCTCTGAGCAGTACTTC.

The chain links TRBV11-2 to TRBJ2-6; the D is unclear. Trimming left V 5 bases short and J 0 bases short, with 17 bases between. The CDR3 loop spans 18 amino acids. The germline gives CDR1 SGHAT, CDR2 FQNNGV. The CDR3 loop reads CASSPVGIRYSGANVLTF. The CDR3 coding sequence is TGTGCCAGCAGCCCAGTGGGCATCCGTTACTCTGGGGCCAACGTCCTGACTTTC.

The chain couples TRBV30 to TRBJ1-2; possible D gene TRBD1, 6 bases. Germline-derived CDR1 and CDR2 are GTSNPN and SVGIG (reference sequence). V was trimmed by 2 bases and J by 2 bases, leaving 9 bases between them. The CDR3 length is 13 residues. CDR3: CAWSRGGNYGYTF. CDR3 nucleotide sequence: TGTGCCTGGAGTAGGGGGGGAAACTATGGCTACACCTTC.

The V gene is TRBV5-6, the J gene TRBJ2-7, with D uncertain. Germline V CDR1 and CDR2: SGHDT, YYEEEE. V was cut by 4 bases and J by 4 bases, with 6 bases left in between. The CDR3 contains 11 residues. The CDR3 DNA reads TGTGCCAGCAGCGCGGAATACGAGCAGTACTTC. Translated, it gives CASSAEYEQYF. The full variable domain, rest sourced from reference TRBV5-6 and TRBJ2-7, is DAGVTQSPTHLIKTRGQQVTLRCSPKSGHDTVSWYQQALGQGPQFIFQYYEEEERQRGNFPDRFSGHQFPNYSSELNVNALLLGDSALYLCASSAEYEQYFGPGTRLTVT.

The chain carries TRBV5-4 and TRBJ2-5; 11 positions agree with TRBD1. Per the germline V gene, CDR1 is SGHNT and CDR2 is YYREEE (reference sequence). The length of the CDR3 is 15 residues. V was pared by 0 bases and J by 5 bases, with 3 bases of the junction left unmatched. CDR3 loop: CASSLGTGGMETQYF. For the CDR3, the DNA is TGTGCCAGCAGCTTGGGGACAGGGGGCATGGAGACCCAGTACTTC.

The gene calls are TRBV7-6 and TRBJ2-1; 9 bases align to TRBD2. Trimming at V came to 5 bases and at J to 4 bases, leaving 6 bases not matched to a gene. The CDR3 length is 15 residues. Germline V CDR1 and CDR2: SGHVS, FNYEAQ. The DNA of the CDR3 is TGTGCCAGCAGCGCGAGGACTAGCGTGTACAATGAGCAGTTCTTC. Its protein is CASSARTSVYNEQFF.

V and J are TRBV7-3 and TRBJ1-6; TRBD1 might be the D (5 bases). This CDR3 is built from 16 residues. CDR1 is SGHTA and CDR2 is FQGTGA in the germline V gene. V dropped 5 bases and J dropped 3 bases, with 14 bases sitting between them. The CDR3 DNA reads as TGTGCCAGCAGCCCCTCCGGGACGGACTATAATTCACCCCTCCACTTT. This sequence encodes CASSPSGTDYNSPLHF.

The rearrangement joins TRBV18 to TRBJ1-3; weak D call: TRBD1 (6 bases). The germline CDR1 and CDR2 sequences are KGHSH and LQKENI. Trimming removed 6 bases from V and 1 base from J, with 16 bases in between. The CDR3 extends over 16 amino acids. DNA for the CDR3: TGTGCCAGCTCCTTTGGACAGTCGTATTCTGGAAACACCATATATTTT. As protein: CASSFGQSYSGNTIYF. The full variable domain, its missing parts supplied by reference TRBV18 and TRBJ1-3, is NAGVMQNPRHLVRRRGQEARLRCSPMKGHSHVYWYRQLPEEGLKFMVYLQKENIIDESGMPKERFSAEFPKEGPSILRIQQVVRGDSAAYFCASSFGQSYSGNTIYFGEGSWLTVV.

The chain has TRBV5-1 and TRBJ1-2, with unresolved D. Germline CDR1 is SGHRS and CDR2 is YFSETQ. There are 15 residues in the CDR3. The V and J ends lost 0 bases and 2 bases respectively, with 11 bases between them. The CDR3 DNA follows: TGCGCCAGCAGCTTGGGGGCAGCCCTAAACTATGGCTACACCTTC. Protein: CASSLGAALNYGYTF.

The rearrangement uses TRBV7-2 and TRBJ1-5; TRBD1 matches at 8 bases. This CDR3 region has 15 residues. V shed 0 bases and J 5 bases; nucleotides not matched to a gene: 3. The germline V gene encodes CDR1 SGHTA and CDR2 FQGNSA. CDR3 DNA sequence: TGTGCCAGCAGCTTAGCGGGGACAGGTTATCAGCCCCAGCATTTT. Translated, it gives CASSLAGTGYQPQHF.